The clone carrying this TCR beta chain showed up just a few times. Its antigen is not identified. The record originates from a study of memory CD4+ T cells and cytomegalovirus serostatus. Study outcomes and limitations: The CMV-associated TCR signature appears largely within the CD4+ memory repertoire.

The sort gate was single viable CD3+CD4+CD8-CD45RO+ cells for memory CD4+ T cells. CMV serostatus came from serum IgG against pp150, pp28, p38, p52. This CDR3 has 13 amino acids. Looked up from germline, CDR1 is SGHNT and CDR2 is YYREEE (reference sequence). Trimming cost V 0 bases and J 4 bases, with 6 bases left between them. In the study's own analysis: Out-of-frame sequences were removed, leaving roughly 2.1 million distinct TCRbeta sequences. Generated by immunoSEQ multiplex PCR, the TCRdb table keeps only in-frame clones and is missing some. That table supplies the V and J calls and clone size; D and trimming were determined from the DNA. Here the sample spans 48,000 or so clones, roughly 73% being singletons.

The V call is TRBV5-4, the J call TRBJ2-3; D unclear. What was sequenced was memory CD4+ T cells from blood. The source of this sequence is an adult in good health and CMV-seronegative. The CDR3 DNA reads as TGTGCCAGCAGCTTGGGCCGTTCAGATACGCAGTATTTT. Amino acid sequence: CASSLGRSDTQYF.